One and the same sample provided the 18 T cell receptor beta chains below, sequenced in a study of T cells in localized non-small cell lung cancer. The table came from immunoSEQ multiplex PCR; TCRdb's copy has only in-frame clones and leaves some out. This table holds under 20,000 clones, around 83% found once. The material was peripheral blood, obtained before any cancer treatment. These receptors were obtained from an older female donor with stage I lung adenocarcinoma.

This rearrangement joins TRBV18 to TRBJ1-4; D call uncertain. With 10 bases removed from V and 7 bases from J, the gap between germline ends came to 16 bases. CDR1 and CDR2 (germline): KGHSH, LQKENI. The CDR3 totals 13 residues. CDR3 protein: CATTPRDGEKLFF. The CDR3 region has the DNA TGTGCCACCACCCCGAGAGACGGTGAAAAACTGTTTTTT.

This clone was seen a few times. The rearrangement joins TRBV27 to TRBJ1-1; D remains unclear. The CDR3 covers 16 residues. The V gene lost 5 bases and the J gene lost 0 bases, with 16 bases spanning the gap. CDR1 and CDR2 (germline): MNHEY, SMNVEV (reference sequence). The CDR3 protein is CASSPDRAGMNTEAFF. In nucleotides, the CDR3 is TGTGCCAGCAGTCCCGATCGGGCGGGGATGAACACTGAAGCTTTCTTT.

The J gene is TRBJ2-6, the V gene TRBV5-1; D not certain. Per germline, CDR1 SGHRS and CDR2 YFSETQ. V was shortened by 0 bases and J by 1 base, with 8 bases between the two germline ends. The CDR3 length is 16 residues. This chain's CDR3 is CASSLDSLSGANVLTF. CDR3 bases: TGCGCCAGCAGCTTGGATTCGCTTTCTGGGGCCAACGTCCTGACTTTC.

DNA of the CDR3: TGTGCCATCAGTGAAAGGGGAGGGGAGACCCAGTACTTC. Residues: CAISERGGETQYF. V and J are TRBV10-3 and TRBJ2-5, with 7 nucleotides matching TRBD2. The CDR3 is made up of 13 amino acids. Per germline, CDR1 ENHRY and CDR2 SYGVKD. The J segment lost 5 bases and the V segment lost 3 bases, leaving 3 bases of the junction unmatched.

CDR3 coding DNA: TGTGCCAGCAGCCAAGCGGGACCAAGGTGGGCTAATGAAAAACTGTTTTTT. Protein product: CASSQAGPRWANEKLFF. The V and J genes are TRBV4-2 and TRBJ1-4; TRBD1 is a possible D gene (5 bases). Germline V gene lookup returns CDR1 LGHNA and CDR2 YNFKEQ. Trimming cost V 1 base and J 3 bases, with 15 bases left between them. The CDR3 runs 17 residues.

The chain carries TRBV5-1 and TRBJ2-2; unclear D gene. Trimming took 1 base from V and 1 from J, leaving 5 bases between them. Germline CDR1 reads SGHRS; CDR2 reads YFSETQ. The CDR3 is made up of 14 amino acids. CDR3 sequence reads: CASSLLGNTGELFF. CDR3 coding DNA: TGCGCCAGCAGCTTGCTGGGGAACACCGGGGAGCTGTTTTTT.

The chain couples TRBV25-1 to TRBJ1-5; perhaps TRBD1 as D (5 bases). The CDR3 length is 14 residues. Trimming removed 2 bases at V and 7 bases at J, with 12 bases between. CDR1 is MGHDK and CDR2 is SYGVNS in the germline V gene. Written as DNA, the CDR3 is TGTGCCAGCAGTGAACTCAGGGTTAGCCAGCCCCAGCATTTT. This gives the protein CASSELRVSQPQHF.

V and J are TRBV11-3 and TRBJ2-1; D is perhaps TRBD2 (5 bases). Trimming removed 4 bases at V and 8 bases at J, with 21 bases between. This CDR3 spans 16 amino acids. The germline V gene has CDR1 SGHNT and CDR2 YENEEA. The DNA for the CDR3 is TGTGCCAGCAGCTCAGGCGAGCGGCTCACTGGGGATGAGCAGTTCTTC. Protein sequence: CASSSGERLTGDEQFF.

The genes are TRBV19 and TRBJ1-1, with TRBD1 as a possible D gene (5 bases). Germline V CDR1 and CDR2: LNHDA, SQIVND (reference sequence). This CDR3 contains 12 residues. V was cut by 8 bases and J by 1 base, with 8 bases left in between. CDR3 protein: CASYRWNTEAFF. In DNA form, the CDR3 reads TGTGCCAGTTACAGGTGGAACACTGAAGCTTTCTTT.

The V and J genes are TRBV7-9 and TRBJ2-7; 8 bases fit TRBD2. J was trimmed by 5 bases and V by 5 bases; bases with no gene match: 5. There are 13 residues in the CDR3. Germline CDR1 is SEHNR and CDR2 is FQNEAQ (reference sequence). Here the CDR3 reads CASSRTSNNEQYF. The CDR3 coding sequence is TGTGCCAGCAGCCGGACTAGCAATAACGAGCAGTACTTC.

The chain is built from TRBV6-5 and TRBJ1-4; 8 bases map to TRBD1. Trimming took 5 bases from V and 8 from J; bases not matched to a gene: 10. The CDR3 totals 15 residues. The V gene's germline CDR1 is MNHEY and CDR2 SVGAGI. CDR3 sequence (DNA): TGTGCCAGCAGTATACGAACAGGGGGAAACGAAAAACTGTTTTTT. Protein product: CASSIRTGGNEKLFF.

The rearrangement uses TRBV2 and TRBJ1-4; D is unresolved. The V and J ends lost 2 bases and 0 bases respectively, with 7 bases between them. The CDR3 is made up of 15 amino acids. Germline V CDR1 and CDR2: SNHLY, FYNNEI. The CDR3 coding sequence is TGTGCCAGCAGTGAAAACAGAGCAACTAATGAAAAACTGTTTTTT. Encoded protein: CASSENRATNEKLFF.

This chain connects TRBV29-1 to TRBJ2-4, with D hard to call. V lost 0 bases to trimming and J lost 7 bases, with 10 bases between them. The CDR3 runs 13 residues. Germline CDR1 and CDR2: SQVTM and ANQGSEA. DNA of the CDR3: TGCAGCGTTGAAGAAGGAGTCAGGAACATTCAGTACTTC. As protein: CSVEEGVRNIQYF.

The chain employs TRBV6-1 and TRBJ1-5; D gene uncertain. Trimming took 7 bases from V and 5 from J, leaving 12 bases between them. This CDR3 is built from 13 residues. Germline assignment: CDR1 MNHNS and CDR2 SASEGT. As DNA, the CDR3 is TGTGCCAGCAATTACGGCGGTCATCAGCCCCAGCATTTT. Amino acids: CASNYGGHQPQHF.

V gene TRBV29-1 combines with J gene TRBJ1-3; 7 bases agree with TRBD1. CDR1 and CDR2 from the germline V gene are SQVTM and ANQGSEA. This CDR3 contains 17 residues. J gave up 0 bases and V 4 bases, and 12 bases lay outside the gene matches. CDR3 bases: TGCAGCGTTGGAGGGACAGCCACCTCGGACTCTGGAAACACCATATATTTT. Amino acids: CSVGGTATSDSGNTIYF. Together with reference TRBV29-1 and TRBJ1-3, the CDR3 gives the full variable domain: SAVISQKPSRDICQRGTSLTIQCQVDSQVTMMFWYRQQPGQSLTLIATANQGSEATYESGFVIDKFPISRPNLTFSTLTVSNMSPEDSSIYLCSVGGTATSDSGNTIYFGEGSWLTVV.

The chain links TRBV19 to TRBJ1-5, with D hard to call. The V and J ends lost 3 bases and 7 bases respectively, with 7 bases between them. Looked up from germline, CDR1 is LNHDA and CDR2 is SQIVND (reference sequence). This CDR3 has 12 residues. The CDR3 region has the DNA TGTGCCAGTAGTATCCTCAGCCAGCCCCAGCATTTT. Protein: CASSILSQPQHF.

The J gene is TRBJ1-1, the V gene TRBV9; D uncertain. Germline-derived CDR1 and CDR2 are SGDLS and YYNGEE. The CDR3 is 14 residues long. The V gene lost 0 bases and the J gene lost 1 base, with 7 bases spanning the gap. Here the CDR3 DNA reads TGTGCCAGCAGCGTAGAGGCAGCGAACACTGAAGCTTTCTTT. Its protein is CASSVEAANTEAFF.

J is TRBJ2-3 and V is TRBV11-1; TRBD2 aligns across 8 bases. The CDR3 is made up of 16 amino acids. The junction had 11 bases not matched to a gene; V was cut back by 7 bases and J by 2 bases. Germline V CDR1 and CDR2: SGHAT, FQDESV (reference sequence). The CDR3 DNA follows: TGTGCCAGCAACCCCACGGGGGGGAGACTCACAGATACGCAGTATTTT. It specifies CASNPTGGRLTDTQYF.